A selection of T cell receptor beta chains follows, all from one sample in a study of T cells after yellow fever vaccination. TCRdb used MiXCR to reprocess the 5' RACE reads, holding one entry per CDR3 protein. The sample holds about 340,000 distinct CDR3 sequences, approximately 12% seen once. The input for sequencing was CD4+ T cells sorted from PBMCs, taken 15 days after the yellow fever booster vaccination. The source is a man between 18 and 35 years old who received the YFV17D yellow fever vaccine. Each CDR3 is given with its conserved first and last residue. D genes are given only for firm matches. Clone size is given for some rows only: seen once, a few or many times, or a class if the clone is expanded.

-	TRBV28	-	TRBJ1-1	TGTGCCAGCAGTACGTTGGTCATGAACACTGAAGCTTTCTTT	CASSTLVMNTEAFF
-	TRBV9	-	TRBJ2-3	TGTGCCAGCAGCGCGGGCTTAGCGGCAGATACGCAGTATTTT	CASSAGLAADTQYF
-	TRBV6-5	-	TRBJ2-6	TGTGCCAGCAGTTACTCACAGGTACATGGGGCCAACGTCCTGACTTTC	CASSYSQVHGANVLTF
-	TRBV4-3	many	TRBJ2-3	TGCGCCAGCAGCCAAGAGAGGGGACCCACAGATACGCAGTATTTT	CASSQERGPTDTQYF
-	TRBV7-2	few	TRBJ2-3	TGTGCCAGCAGCTTACAGGGGACGGCAGATACGCAGTATTTT	CASSLQGTADTQYF
-	TRBV11-1	-	TRBJ1-4	TGTGCCAGCAGCTTAATCTTTAATGAAAAACTGTTTTTT	CASSLIFNEKLFF
-	TRBV6-1	few	TRBJ1-6	TGTGCCAGCAGCGTCGACAGAGATAATTCACCCCTCCACTTT	CASSVDRDNSPLHF
TRBD2	TRBV12-3/TRBV12-4	few	TRBJ2-2	TGTGCCAGCAGCCTTAGCGGGTTTGACACCGGGGAGCTGTTTTTT	CASSLSGFDTGELFF
-	TRBV3-1	many	TRBJ2-7	TGTGCCAGCAGCCGGTTCGGGATTACCTCCTACGAGCAGTACTTC	CASSRFGITSYEQYF
-	TRBV5-1	many	TRBJ2-6	TGCGCCAGCAGCTTGGCACGGACGATGAGCTCTGGGGCCAACGTCCTGACTTTC	CASSLARTMSSGANVLTF
-	TRBV7-6	few	TRBJ2-7	TGTGCCAGCAGCTTACAAGGGCCAGGTTTATACGAGCAGTACTTC	CASSLQGPGLYEQYF
TRBD1	TRBV28	few	TRBJ1-2	TGTGCCAGCAATTCAGGACAGGATATCTTTAACTATGGCTACACCTTC	CASNSGQDIFNYGYTF
-	TRBV6-1	few	TRBJ2-3	TGTGCCAGCAGTGAAACACAGAGGACAGATACGCAGTATTTT	CASSETQRTDTQYF
TRBD2	TRBV18	few	TRBJ2-3	TGTGCCAGCTCACCAGGACTAGCGGGGGGAATGACAGATACGCAGTATTTT	CASSPGLAGGMTDTQYF
-	TRBV9	few	TRBJ2-7	TGTGCCAGCAGCGCCGACGGAGGTGGGTACGAGCAGTACTTC	CASSADGGGYEQYF
-	TRBV7-2	few	TRBJ1-6	TGTGCCAGCAGCATATCCACGTCGGGTTCACCCCTCCACTTT	CASSISTSGSPLHF
-	TRBV9	-	TRBJ2-1	TGTGCCAGCAGCGTAAGGACAGCTTCCTACAATGAGCAGTTCTTC	CASSVRTASYNEQFF
-	TRBV6-5	-	TRBJ1-5	TGTGCCAGCAGTTACTCGGGCGGTGGGGGGAGACCGGGTCAGCCCCAGCATTTT	CASSYSGGGGRPGQPQHF
-	TRBV10-3	-	TRBJ2-3	TGTGCCATCAGTGGTTTAAACGCCGAAAACACAGATACGCAGTATTTT	CAISGLNAENTDTQYF
TRBD1	TRBV28	few	TRBJ1-6	TGTGCCAGCAGGTCGGGGACAGCCACGGGGTCACCCCTCCACTTT	CASRSGTATGSPLHF
TRBD1	TRBV7-9	few	TRBJ2-3	TGTGCCAGCAGCCTAGACAGGGGGGCAGATACGCAGTATTTT	CASSLDRGADTQYF
-	TRBV7-9	-	TRBJ1-2	TGTGCCAGCGAAATCAGCCCAGGGGACTATGGCTACACCTTC	CASEISPGDYGYTF
-	TRBV5-1	few	TRBJ2-1	TGCGCCAGCAGCTCCGACGGGGGCAATGAGCAGTTCTTC	CASSSDGGNEQFF